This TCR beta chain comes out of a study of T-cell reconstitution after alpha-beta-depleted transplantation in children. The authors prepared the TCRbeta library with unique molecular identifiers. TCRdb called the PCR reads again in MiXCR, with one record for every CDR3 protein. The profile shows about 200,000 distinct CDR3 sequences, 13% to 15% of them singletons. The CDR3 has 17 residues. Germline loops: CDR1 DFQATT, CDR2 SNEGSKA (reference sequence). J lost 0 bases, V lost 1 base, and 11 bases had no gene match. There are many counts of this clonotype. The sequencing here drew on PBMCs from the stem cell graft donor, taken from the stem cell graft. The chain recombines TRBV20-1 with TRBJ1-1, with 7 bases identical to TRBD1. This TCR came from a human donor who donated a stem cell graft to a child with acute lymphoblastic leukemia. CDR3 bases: TGCAGTGCTAGAGGAGCCGGGACAGATTACATGAACACTGAAGCTTTCTTT. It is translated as CSARGAGTDYMNTEAFF.